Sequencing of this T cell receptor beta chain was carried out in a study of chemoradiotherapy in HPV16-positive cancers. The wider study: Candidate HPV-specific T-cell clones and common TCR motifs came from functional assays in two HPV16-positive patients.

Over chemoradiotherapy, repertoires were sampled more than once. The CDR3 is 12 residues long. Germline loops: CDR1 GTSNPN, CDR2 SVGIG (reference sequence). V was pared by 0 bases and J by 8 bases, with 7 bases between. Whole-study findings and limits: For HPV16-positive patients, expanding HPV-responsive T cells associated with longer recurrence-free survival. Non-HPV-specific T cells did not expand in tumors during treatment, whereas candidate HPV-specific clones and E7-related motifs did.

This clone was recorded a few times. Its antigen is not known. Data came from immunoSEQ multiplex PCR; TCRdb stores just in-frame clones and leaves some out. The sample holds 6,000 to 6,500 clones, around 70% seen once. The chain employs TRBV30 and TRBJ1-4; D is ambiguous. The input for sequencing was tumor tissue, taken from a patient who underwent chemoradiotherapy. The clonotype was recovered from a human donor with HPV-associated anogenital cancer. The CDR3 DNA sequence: TGTGCCTGGAGTGTACTTCGGGAAAAACTGTTTTTT. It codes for CAWSVLREKLFF.